A single sample is the source of the 20 T cell receptor beta chains below, sequenced in a study of control samples from healthy donors and cancer patients. Some clones are missing from TCRdb's copy, which holds only in-frame ones; the method was immunoSEQ multiplex PCR. This sample has roughly 220,000 clones, with about 95% found just once. Sequencing was done on a sample of blood. These receptors were obtained from a man aged 45-65 years in good health.

J is TRBJ2-7 and V is TRBV13, with unresolved D. Germline values: CDR1 PRHDT, CDR2 FYEKMQ (reference sequence). Trimming left V 3 bases short and J 2 bases short, with 11 bases between. The CDR3 has 14 residues. CDR3 protein: CASSLGRKTYEQYF. In DNA, the CDR3 is TGTGCCAGCAGCTTGGGCAGGAAAACCTACGAGCAGTACTTC.

The chain employs TRBV4-2 and TRBJ2-3; unclear D gene. Looked up from germline, CDR1 is LGHNA and CDR2 is YNFKEQ. The CDR3 sequence is 13 residues long. V was cut by 7 bases and J by 4 bases, with 12 bases left in between. CDR3: CASTLDRADTQYF. In DNA, the CDR3 is TGTGCCAGCACCCTCGACCGTGCAGATACGCAGTATTTT.

The genes are TRBV5-6 and TRBJ1-6; a possible D gene is TRBD1 (5 bases). This CDR3 spans 14 amino acids. Germline V lookup: CDR1 SGHDT, CDR2 YYEEEE. Between the trimmed V and J ends, which lost 2 bases and 6 bases, there was a span of 9 bases. The CDR3 nucleotides read TGTGCCAGCAGCTTACGAGGGGTTAATTCACCCCTCCACTTT. Translating it yields CASSLRGVNSPLHF.

This chain links TRBV3-1 (or the pseudogene TRBV3-2) with TRBJ2-1, with 11 nucleotides matching TRBD2. The V segment lost 6 bases and the J segment 5 bases; nucleotides outside the gene matches: 6. The germline CDR1 and CDR2 sequences are LGHDT and YNNKEL (reference sequence). There are 15 residues in the CDR3. CDR3 protein: CASSHTSGGNNEQFF. As DNA, the CDR3 is TGTGCCAGCAGTCACACTAGCGGGGGCAACAATGAGCAGTTCTTC.

This clone has a single count. The rearrangement uses TRBV30 and TRBJ1-3; D gene uncertain. V lost 4 bases and J 1 base, leaving 20 bases between the germline ends. The CDR3 contains 17 residues. The germline V gene has CDR1 GTSNPN and CDR2 SVGIG (reference sequence). In DNA form, the CDR3 reads TGTGCCTGGAACAGATTTGGTCCGAGCACATCTGGAAACACCATATATTTT. Its translation: CAWNRFGPSTSGNTIYF.

This chain links TRBV29-1 with TRBJ1-4, with D tentatively TRBD1 (6 bases). V was trimmed by 6 bases and J by 8 bases, leaving 13 bases between them. From germline, CDR1 is SQVTM and CDR2 ANQGSEA. CDR3 length: 12 residues. CDR3 loop: CSVGTGSEKLFF. The CDR3 region has the DNA TGCAGCGTCGGTACAGGGAGCGAAAAACTGTTTTTT. Based on the CDR3 plus reference TRBV29-1 and TRBJ1-4, the full variable domain is SAVISQKPSRDICQRGTSLTIQCQVDSQVTMMFWYRQQPGQSLTLIATANQGSEATYESGFVIDKFPISRPNLTFSTLTVSNMSPEDSSIYLCSVGTGSEKLFFGSGTQLSVL.

The J gene is TRBJ2-1, the V gene TRBV7-9; D remains ambiguous. Trimming took off 3 bases at V and 6 bases at J, with 6 bases between the two ends. The germline CDR1 and CDR2 sequences are SEHNR and FQNEAQ (reference sequence). CDR3 length: 12 amino acids. The CDR3 region has the DNA TGTGCCAGCAGCTTTTTACCCAATGAGCAGTTCTTC. Its protein product is CASSFLPNEQFF.

The chain employs TRBV9 and TRBJ2-5; TRBD1 aligns across 7 bases. CDR1 is SGDLS and CDR2 is YYNGEE in the germline V gene. Unmatched junction bases numbered 4, after V lost 3 bases and J lost 5 bases. The CDR3 covers 13 residues. The CDR3 sequence: CASSGQGTETQYF. DNA of the CDR3: TGTGCCAGCAGCGGACAGGGAACGGAGACCCAGTACTTC. The full variable domain, with the rest looked up from reference TRBV9 and TRBJ2-5, is DSGVTQTPKHLITATGQRVTLRCSPRSGDLSVYWYQQSLDQGLQFLIQYYNGEERAKGNILERFSAQQFPDLHSELNLSSLELGDSALYFCASSGQGTETQYFGPGTRLLVL.

This clone was found once. The chain uses TRBV3-1 (or the pseudogene TRBV3-2) and TRBJ1-4; D is undetermined. CDR3 length: 18 amino acids. Trimming pared 4 bases from V and 0 bases from J, leaving 18 bases between. The germline gives CDR1 LGHDT, CDR2 YNNKEL (reference sequence). CDR3 nucleotides: TGTGCCAGCAGCCCCAAATACCCCGGCCATGCAACTAATGAAAAACTGTTTTTT. It specifies CASSPKYPGHATNEKLFF.

V gene TRBV7-3 combines with J gene TRBJ2-7; D is ambiguous. The germline V gene has CDR1 SGHTA and CDR2 FQGTGA. Trimming left V 2 bases short and J 3 bases short, with 8 bases between. The length of the CDR3 is 13 residues. The CDR3 DNA reads as TGTGCCAGCAGCTTAGGGCAGGACTACGAGCAGTACTTC. Its translation is CASSLGQDYEQYF.

V and J are TRBV10-3 and TRBJ2-1; 8 bases agree with TRBD1. Germline assignment: CDR1 ENHRY and CDR2 SYGVKD. The CDR3 runs 14 residues. The V segment lost 6 bases and the J segment 7 bases; nucleotides outside the gene matches: 8. Here the CDR3 reads CAIRAGTGVNEQFF. CDR3 bases: TGTGCCATCAGAGCCGGGACAGGTGTTAATGAGCAGTTCTTC.

The chain carries TRBV3-1 (or the pseudogene TRBV3-2) and TRBJ2-3; the D gene is possibly TRBD2 (7 bases). The germline V gene has CDR1 LGHDT and CDR2 YNNKEL (reference sequence). The CDR3 runs 16 residues. V shed 2 bases and J shed 6 bases, with 18 bases lying between them. In DNA, the CDR3 is TGTGCCAGCAGCCAACGTGGGGGGGCGATTAGGGATACGCAGTATTTT. Translating gives CASSQRGGAIRDTQYF.

The chain uses TRBV27 and TRBJ1-5; D not resolved. The germline V and J ends were trimmed by 2 bases and 6 bases, with 11 bases remaining between them. CDR3 length equals 14 residues. Germline V gene data show CDR1 as MNHEY and CDR2 as SMNVEV (reference sequence). The CDR3 sequence is CASSLKSGGQPQHF. CDR3 sequence (DNA): TGTGCCAGCAGTTTAAAGTCAGGCGGTCAGCCCCAGCATTTT.

The chain has TRBV18 and TRBJ1-2; unclear D gene. Trimming left V 1 base short and J 6 bases short, with 12 bases between. Germline V gives CDR1 KGHSH, CDR2 LQKENI. This CDR3 is built from 14 residues. CDR3 region: CASSPRSDLNGYTF. Written as DNA, the CDR3 is TGTGCCAGCTCACCACGCAGCGACCTAAATGGCTACACCTTC.

V is TRBV28 and J is TRBJ1-1, with 7 bases matching TRBD1. V was pared by 10 bases and J by 2 bases, with 7 bases of the junction left unmatched. Germline V gene data show CDR1 as MDHEN and CDR2 as SYDVKM. The CDR3 length is 13 residues. The CDR3 is CATLRDSNTEAFF. For the CDR3, the DNA is TGTGCCACCCTCCGGGACAGCAACACTGAAGCTTTCTTT.

The chain carries TRBV30 and TRBJ1-1; 10 bases line up with TRBD1. The CDR3 contains 15 residues. Germline CDR1 GTSNPN, CDR2 SVGIG (reference sequence). Unmatched junction bases numbered 6, after V lost 3 bases and J lost 2 bases. CDR3 region: CAWRPWDRGNTEAFF. In DNA form, the CDR3 reads TGTGCCTGGAGACCCTGGGACAGGGGAAACACTGAAGCTTTCTTT.

The chain joins TRBV7-2 to TRBJ1-4, with TRBD1 matching over 7 bases. Germline assignment: CDR1 SGHTA and CDR2 FQGNSA. V was pared by 5 bases and J by 2 bases, with 2 bases of the junction left unmatched. The CDR3 extends over 14 amino acids. The DNA of the CDR3 is TGTGCCAGCAGCACAGGGGAGACTAATGAAAAACTGTTTTTT. Its translation is CASSTGETNEKLFF.

The genes are TRBV6-5 and TRBJ1-2; TRBD1 matches 8 bases. V trimming: 8 bases; J trimming: 6 bases; junction bases outside the gene matches: 8. From germline, CDR1 is MNHEY and CDR2 SVGAGI. The CDR3 spans 13 residues. The CDR3 here is CASLRTTGDGYTF. Here the CDR3 DNA reads TGTGCCAGCCTAAGGACGACAGGGGATGGCTACACCTTC.

CDR3 region: CASSLAIAGPFDEQYV. CDR3 nucleotide sequence: TGCGCCAGCAGCTTGGCCATAGCGGGGCCGTTCGACGAGCAGTACGTC. This sequence joins TRBV5-1 and TRBJ2-7; 8 bases fit TRBD2. This CDR3 comprises 16 residues. Germline V gene data show CDR1 as SGHRS and CDR2 as YFSETQ. V trimming: 0 bases; J trimming: 5 bases; junction bases outside the gene matches: 10.

This chain joins TRBV3-1 (or the pseudogene TRBV3-2) and TRBJ2-1; 9 positions match TRBD2. Germline CDR1 LGHDT, CDR2 YNNKEL (reference sequence). V shed 3 bases, J shed 6 bases, and the junction held 3 bases outside the gene matches. The CDR3 is 14 residues long. In nucleotides, the CDR3 is TGTGCCAGCAGCCATTCGACTAGCGGCAATGAGCAGTTCTTC. This translates into CASSHSTSGNEQFF.